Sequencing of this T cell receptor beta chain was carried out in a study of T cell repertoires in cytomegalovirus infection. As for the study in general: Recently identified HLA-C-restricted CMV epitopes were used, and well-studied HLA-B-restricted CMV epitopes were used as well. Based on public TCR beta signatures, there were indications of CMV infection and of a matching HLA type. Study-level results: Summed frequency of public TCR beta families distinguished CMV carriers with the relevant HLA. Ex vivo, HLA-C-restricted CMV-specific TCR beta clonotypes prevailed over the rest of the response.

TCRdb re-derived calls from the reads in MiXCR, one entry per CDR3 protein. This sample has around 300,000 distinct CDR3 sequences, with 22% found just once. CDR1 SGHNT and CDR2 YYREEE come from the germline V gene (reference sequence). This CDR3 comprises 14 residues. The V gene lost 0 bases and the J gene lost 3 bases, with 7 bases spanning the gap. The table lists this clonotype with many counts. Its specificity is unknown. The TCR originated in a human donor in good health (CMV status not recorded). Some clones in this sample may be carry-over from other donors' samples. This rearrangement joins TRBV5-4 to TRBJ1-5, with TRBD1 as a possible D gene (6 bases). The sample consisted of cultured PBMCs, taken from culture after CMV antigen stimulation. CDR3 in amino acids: CASSLAGVNQPQHF. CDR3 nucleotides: TGTGCCAGCAGCTTGGCAGGGGTCAATCAGCCCCAGCATTTT. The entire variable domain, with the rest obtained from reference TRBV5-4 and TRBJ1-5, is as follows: ETGVTQSPTHLIKTRGQQVTLRCSSQSGHNTVSWYQQALGQGPQFIFQYYREEENGRGNFPPRFSGLQFPNYSSELNVNALELDDSALYLCASSLAGVNQPQHFGDGTRLSIL.